The 21 T cell receptor beta chains below all came from one sample that was sequenced in a study of OX40 agonist ivuxolimab in advanced cancers. Libraries were prepared through the immunoSEQ multiplex PCR assay. In TCRdb, the immuneACCESS table is reduced to in-frame sequences with V and J assigned. These tables do not hold every clone; where another copy was compared, an unresolved V gene accounts for under half, and the others remain unexplained. This sample gives some 86,000 clones in total; around 92% of them show up just once. The ten largest clonotypes hold around 6.5% of the sample. The source material was CD4+ or CD8+ T cells sorted from blood, sampled in a trial of the OX40 agonist ivuxolimab. These receptors came from an adult with an advanced solid tumor such as melanoma, head and neck, liver or kidney cancer.

This sequence joins TRBV5-1 and TRBJ2-7, with 12 bases lining up with TRBD1. The CDR3 consists of 15 residues. V lost 0 bases and J lost 6; bases outside the gene matches: 4. Germline-derived CDR1 and CDR2 are SGHRS and YFSETQ. This chain's CDR3 is CASSLEGTGGAEQYF. The CDR3 DNA reads TGCGCCAGCAGCTTGGAGGGGACAGGGGGCGCCGAGCAGTACTTC. Full variable domain (outside the CDR3, taken from reference TRBV5-1 and TRBJ2-7): KAGVTQTPRYLIKTRGQQVTLSCSPISGHRSVSWYQQTPGQGLQFLFEYFSETQRNKGNFPGRFSGRQFSNSRSEMNVSTLELGDSALYLCASSLEGTGGAEQYFGPGTRLTVT.

Points on this clone: A read error may produce the germline difference seen at one junction end. Other DNA sequences of this sample code for an identical CDR3. V gene TRBV5-1 combines with J gene TRBJ2-7, with 10 nucleotides matching TRBD1. CDR1 is SGHRS and CDR2 is YFSETQ in the germline V gene. This CDR3 comprises 17 residues. The CDR3 loop is CASSLDDRGRTAYEQYF. The CDR3, as DNA: TGCGCCAGCAGCTTAGACGACAGGGGGCGTACTGCCTACGAGCAGTACTTT.

This sequence joins TRBV6-1 and TRBJ1-1, with D maybe TRBD1 (6 bases). Germline CDR1 is MNHNS and CDR2 is SASEGT. V was clipped by 5 bases and J by 2 bases, with 12 bases between them. CDR3 length: 14 residues. The CDR3 reads CASSPGTFNTEAFF. The CDR3 region has the DNA TGTGCCAGCAGTCCCGGGACATTCAACACTGAAGCTTTCTTT.

This clone was observed a few times. This chain links TRBV2 with TRBJ1-2; no reliable D call. The germline V gene has CDR1 SNHLY and CDR2 FYNNEI. V lost 3 bases to trimming and J lost 5 bases, with 13 bases between them. The CDR3 covers 14 residues. CDR3 amino acids: CASSDGRPRYGYTF. For the CDR3, the DNA is TGTGCCAGCAGTGACGGGCGGCCTAGGTATGGCTACACCTTC. Based on the CDR3 plus reference TRBV2 and TRBJ1-2, the full variable domain is EPEVTQTPSHQVTQMGQEVILRCVPISNHLYFYWYRQILGQKVEFLVSFYNNEISEKSEIFDDQFSVERPDGSNFTLKIRSTKLEDSAMYFCASSDGRPRYGYTFGSGTRLTVV.

This chain links TRBV7-9 with TRBJ1-5; no clear D. Trimming took 5 bases from V and 5 from J, leaving 10 bases between them. CDR1 is SEHNR and CDR2 is FQNEAQ in the germline V gene (reference sequence). This CDR3 is 13 amino acids long. CDR3 in DNA: TGTGCCAGCAGCCCCGGGTTCCATCAGCCCCAGCATTTT. Its protein product is CASSPGFHQPQHF.

V is TRBV19 and J is TRBJ1-5; TRBD1 might be the D (6 bases). The CDR3 is 14 amino acids. V was pared by 2 bases and J by 6 bases, with 11 bases between. The germline gives CDR1 LNHDA, CDR2 SQIVND (reference sequence). The CDR3 DNA is TGTGCCAGTAGTATATGGGGGGGCCCTCAGCCCCAGCATTTT. It codes for CASSIWGGPQPQHF.

V usage is TRBV28 and J usage is TRBJ1-1; D not resolved. This CDR3 spans 13 amino acids. Between the trimmed V and J ends, which lost 7 bases and 1 base, there was a span of 10 bases. CDR1 and CDR2 (germline): MDHEN, SYDVKM. For the CDR3, the DNA is TGTGCCAGCACTACTCCGGGGAACACTGAAGCTTTCTTT. Amino acid sequence: CASTTPGNTEAFF.

CDR3 coding DNA: TGCGCCACACGCCCTTCGACAGGGGATCAGCCCCAGCATTTT. It encodes CATRPSTGDQPQHF. The rearrangement links TRBV10-2 to TRBJ1-5; 8 bases align to TRBD1. V lost 10 bases, J lost 5 bases, and 10 bases stayed unmatched. Germline CDR1 is WSHSY and CDR2 is SAAADI. This CDR3 comprises 14 residues.

The CDR3 DNA follows: TGTGCCAGCACTTCCCTACGGGCGGGAGGAAGTCCAGATACGCAGTATTTT. Protein: CASTSLRAGGSPDTQYF. J is TRBJ2-3 and V is TRBV27, with 8 bases fitting TRBD2. With V trimmed by 7 bases and J by 4 bases, 16 bases remained unmatched. The CDR3 is 17 residues long. The germline CDR1 and CDR2 sequences are MNHEY and SMNVEV (reference sequence).

V is TRBV28 and J is TRBJ1-1, with TRBD1 matching 9 bases. CDR1 and CDR2 from the germline V gene are MDHEN and SYDVKM. The CDR3 is 16 amino acids. The junction had 10 bases not matched to a gene; V was cut back by 7 bases and J by 1 base. CDR3: CASTGQGLSANTEAFF. CDR3 DNA: TGTGCCAGCACGGGACAGGGATTGAGCGCGAACACTGAAGCTTTCTTT. The full variable domain, its missing parts supplied by reference TRBV28 and TRBJ1-1, is DVKVTQSSRYLVKRTGEKVFLECVQDMDHENMFWYRQDPGLGLRLIYFSYDVKMKEKGDIPEGYSVSREKKERFSLILESASTNQTSMYLCASTGQGLSANTEAFFGQGTRLTVV.

This clone has just a few counts. The chain recombines TRBV15 with TRBJ2-1; D is possibly TRBD1 or TRBD2 (5 bases each). CDR1 and CDR2 (germline): LNHNV, YYDKDF (reference sequence). This CDR3 spans 15 amino acids. Trimming left V 4 bases short and J 9 bases short, with 19 bases between. The CDR3 loop is CATSTRRNEGTEQFF. As DNA, the CDR3 is TGTGCCACCAGCACAAGAAGAAATGAGGGGACTGAGCAGTTCTTC.

The rearrangement joins TRBV7-9 to TRBJ1-5; a possible D gene is TRBD1 (5 bases). The CDR3 is 13 amino acids. CDR1 SEHNR and CDR2 FQNEAQ come from the germline V gene (reference sequence). Trimming shortened V by 4 bases and J by 1 base, and 5 bases separated the two germline ends. The CDR3 sequence: CASSWTSNQPQHF. Here the CDR3 DNA reads TGTGCCAGCAGCTGGACAAGCAATCAGCCCCAGCATTTT.

This chain connects TRBV14 to TRBJ2-3, with D unclear. The CDR3 length is 15 residues. V gave up 0 bases and J gave up 1 base, with 8 bases separating them. The germline gives CDR1 SGHDN, CDR2 FVKESK. The CDR3 loop is CASSQDWVGTDTQYF. DNA for the CDR3: TGTGCCAGCAGCCAAGATTGGGTGGGCACAGATACGCAGTATTTT.

This chain joins TRBV27 and TRBJ2-7; 7 bases map to TRBD1. The germline CDR1 and CDR2 sequences are MNHEY and SMNVEV (reference sequence). With 0 bases clipped from V and 2 bases from J, the junction kept 4 bases outside the gene matches. CDR3 length: 15 residues. This CDR3 reads CASSLSYRGTYEQYF. Here the CDR3 DNA reads TGTGCCAGCAGTTTATCCTACAGGGGAACCTACGAGCAGTACTTC.

This sequence joins TRBV19 and TRBJ2-7; the D is unclear. Per the germline V gene, CDR1 is LNHDA and CDR2 is SQIVND (reference sequence). The CDR3 totals 15 residues. V gave up 3 bases and J gave up 7 bases, with 19 bases separating them. For the CDR3, the DNA is TGTGCCAGTAGTATTGGGGTCGGCCTGGTTCTGGAGCAGTACTTC. This sequence encodes CASSIGVGLVLEQYF.

This chain uses TRBV6-1 with TRBJ2-7; 7 nucleotides line up with TRBD1. With 6 bases clipped from V and 4 bases from J, the junction kept 3 bases outside the gene matches. The CDR3 extends over 12 amino acids. The germline gives CDR1 MNHNS, CDR2 SASEGT. The CDR3 coding sequence is TGTGCCAGCAGCGGGGACAGATACGAGCAGTACTTC. Translated: CASSGDRYEQYF.

The J gene is TRBJ1-2, the V gene TRBV5-1; 7 positions match TRBD1. This CDR3 region has 13 residues. CDR1 SGHRS and CDR2 YFSETQ come from the germline V gene. V lost 4 bases and J lost 4; bases outside the gene matches: 4. CDR3 bases: TGCGCCAGCAGCAGCGACAGGGTCTATGGCTACACCTTC. As protein: CASSSDRVYGYTF.

The chain employs TRBV6-5 and TRBJ1-1, with a possible D match to TRBD1 (6 bases). Per germline, CDR1 MNHEY and CDR2 SVGAGI. The ends were cut back, 0 bases at V and 4 bases at J, with 12 bases in the middle. The CDR3 spans 15 residues. The CDR3 DNA follows: TGTGCCAGCAGTTACTCCGGGGGGCTTAGCACTGAAGCTTTCTTT. Its translation: CASSYSGGLSTEAFF.

The V and J genes are TRBV7-3 and TRBJ2-3, with 12 bases identical to TRBD2. This CDR3 is built from 16 residues. CDR1 and CDR2 (germline): SGHTA, FQGTGA. Losses at the gene ends were 5 bases for V and 2 bases for J; bases not matched to a gene: 5. The CDR3 coding sequence is TGTGCCAGCAGCATCGGACTAGCGGGGAACACAGATACGCAGTATTTT. It is translated as CASSIGLAGNTDTQYF.

CDR3 protein: CASSHGTNEKLFF. The CDR3 nucleotides read TGTGCCAGCAGCCACGGGACCAATGAAAAACTGTTTTTT. This chain links TRBV6-5 with TRBJ1-4; perhaps TRBD1 as D (5 bases). Germline lookup yields CDR1 MNHEY and CDR2 SVGAGI. The CDR3 is 13 residues long. The ends were cut back, 6 bases at V and 5 bases at J, with 10 bases in the middle.

The count of this clone is one. V gene TRBV19 combines with J gene TRBJ1-5; 11 bases align to TRBD1. This CDR3 spans 17 amino acids. The germline V gene has CDR1 LNHDA and CDR2 SQIVND (reference sequence). The junction had 9 bases not matched to a gene; V was cut back by 8 bases and J by 0 bases. The CDR3 reads CASSGTGGTNSNQPQHF. In DNA form, the CDR3 reads TGTGCCAGTTCCGGGACAGGGGGGACGAATAGCAATCAGCCCCAGCATTTT.